The 31 T cell receptor beta chains reported below all come from one sample, sequenced in a study of beta chain features in type 1 diabetes. Study-wide results and limits: Across all four CD4+ subsets, people with type 1 diabetes showed modestly shorter TCRB CDR3s.

The investigators reverse transcribed all of the isolated RNA, so they sequenced expressed TCRB transcripts. Only in-frame clones appear in the TCRdb table, and some are missing; sequencing was by immunoSEQ multiplex PCR. The repertoire has some 240,000 clones, around 15% of them found once; the top ten carry about 0.078%. Their antigen targets remain unknown. The sequenced sample was naive CD4+ T cells from blood. Receptors were obtained from a man in his thirties or forties with type 1 diabetes.

The V call is TRBV7-2, the J call TRBJ2-5; unclear D gene. This CDR3 comprises 11 residues. Trimming cost V 4 bases and J 4 bases, with 4 bases left between them. Germline V gives CDR1 SGHTA, CDR2 FQGNSA. The CDR3 coding sequence is TGTGCCAGCAGCTACCGAGAGACCCAGTACTTC. It encodes CASSYRETQYF.

The sample holds a few counts of this clone. This chain connects TRBV6-1 to TRBJ1-2; D remains ambiguous. Trimming removed 7 bases at V and 1 base at J, with 13 bases between. From germline, CDR1 is MNHNS and CDR2 SASEGT. The CDR3 is 14 residues long. Here the CDR3 reads CASTPDGDNYGYTF. CDR3 in DNA: TGTGCCAGCACTCCGGACGGCGATAACTATGGCTACACCTTC.

This rearrangement joins TRBV7-9 to TRBJ1-1; D is undetermined. The germline V gene encodes CDR1 SEHNR and CDR2 FQNEAQ (reference sequence). CDR3 length: 15 amino acids. V lost 0 bases to trimming and J lost 0 bases, with 8 bases between them. CDR3 in amino acids: CASSLATSMNTEAFF. In DNA form, the CDR3 reads TGTGCCAGCAGCTTAGCGACAAGCATGAACACTGAAGCTTTCTTT.

Worth noting for this clone: Mismatch with germline at one junction end may stem from a read error. The CDR3 sequence: CASSSGMGDTQYF. CDR3 DNA: TGTGCTAGCAGCTCAGGGATGGGAGATACGCAGTATTTT. The chain has TRBV7-7 and TRBJ2-3; tentatively, D is TRBD1 (5 bases). CDR1 and CDR2 (germline): SSHAT, FNYEAQ (reference sequence). The CDR3 extends over 13 amino acids.

This clone turned up a few times. Other DNA variants within this sample encode the same CDR3. The CDR3 nucleotides are TGCAGCGTTGCGACGGGGCTGAACACTGAAGCTTTCTTT. It specifies CSVATGLNTEAFF. This sequence joins TRBV29-1 and TRBJ1-1; tentative D call: TRBD1 (5 bases). Trimming removed 4 bases at V and 0 bases at J, with 9 bases between. The CDR3 is made up of 13 amino acids. Germline CDR1 is SQVTM and CDR2 is ANQGSEA.

The V call is TRBV28, the J call TRBJ2-5, with unresolved D. The V and J ends lost 2 bases and 1 base respectively, with 2 bases between them. Germline assignment: CDR1 MDHEN and CDR2 SYDVKM. This CDR3 has 12 residues. CDR3 nucleotides: TGTGCCAGCAGTTTAATCCAAGAGACCCAGTACTTC. This codes for CASSLIQETQYF.

The chain uses TRBV4-2 and TRBJ2-3; 10 bases fit TRBD2. CDR3 length: 15 residues. The J segment lost 3 bases and the V segment lost 4 bases, leaving 4 bases of the junction unmatched. Germline CDR1 reads LGHNA; CDR2 reads YNFKEQ. As DNA, the CDR3 is TGTGCCAGCAGCCCAGCGGGAGGGCCGACAGATACGCAGTATTTT. Amino acid sequence: CASSPAGGPTDTQYF.

This clone has more than one count but fewer than ten. The chain couples TRBV19 to TRBJ2-5, with D perhaps matching TRBD1 (5 bases). In germline, CDR1 is LNHDA, CDR2 SQIVND (reference sequence). The length of the CDR3 is 14 residues. V was pared by 4 bases and J by 5 bases, with 14 bases between. In DNA, the CDR3 is TGTGCCAGTAGTAGGGCAGATCGACAGGAGACCCAGTACTTC. It is translated as CASSRADRQETQYF.

This clone was observed a handful of times. This chain uses TRBV29-1 with TRBJ2-5; the match to TRBD2 covers 7 bases. The CDR3 extends over 15 amino acids. V trimming: 6 bases; J trimming: 0 bases; junction bases outside the gene matches: 10. Germline CDR1 is SQVTM and CDR2 is ANQGSEA. CDR3 region: CSVLQVLAYQETQYF. The CDR3 region has the DNA TGCAGCGTCCTACAGGTACTAGCGTACCAAGAGACCCAGTACTTC.

The CDR3 loop is CTSSPKPGGRGEQYF. The DNA of the CDR3 is TGCACCAGCAGCCCTAAACCTGGCGGGAGGGGCGAGCAGTACTTC. The rearrangement joins TRBV1 to TRBJ2-7; TRBD2, the table's D call, lacks a check against the DNA. TRBV1 is a pseudogene. This CDR3 region has 15 residues.

The sample holds a few counts of this clone. This chain uses TRBV7-2 with TRBJ2-7, with D hard to call. Germline CDR1 is SGHTA and CDR2 is FQGNSA. V lost 0 bases and J 6 bases, leaving 6 bases between the germline ends. The CDR3 sequence is 12 residues long. The CDR3 is CASSLALGEQYF. The CDR3 nucleotides read TGTGCCAGCAGCTTAGCTTTGGGCGAGCAGTACTTC.

Note on this clone: The sample has other DNA sequences that encode this CDR3 too. The J gene is TRBJ2-5, the V gene TRBV11-2; D remains ambiguous. The length of the CDR3 is 13 residues. The ends were cut back, 1 base at V and 2 bases at J, with 5 bases in the middle. Per the germline V gene, CDR1 is SGHAT and CDR2 is FQNNGV. CDR3 sequence reads: CASSLGTQETQYF. For the CDR3, the DNA is TGTGCCAGCAGCTTAGGCACTCAAGAGACCCAGTACTTC.

In its sample, this clone was seen a few times. This chain connects TRBV20-1 to TRBJ1-1; D is unclear. Per the germline V gene, CDR1 is DFQATT and CDR2 is SNEGSKA (reference sequence). The CDR3 covers 11 residues. V dropped 1 base and J dropped 10 bases, with 10 bases sitting between them. CDR3 in DNA: TGCAGTGCTAGAGGAGGGTTTGGAGCTTTCTTT. It is translated as CSARGGFGAFF.

The chain employs TRBV29-1 and TRBJ2-7; 10 bases map to TRBD2. The CDR3 is 13 amino acids. J was trimmed by 3 bases and V by 5 bases; bases with no gene match: 4. Germline assignment: CDR1 SQVTM and CDR2 ANQGSEA. The chain's CDR3 is CSVRTSGFYEQYF. The DNA for the CDR3 is TGCAGCGTTCGGACTAGCGGATTCTACGAGCAGTACTTC.

This clone was seen only a few times. The chain has TRBV27 and TRBJ1-2; 9 positions agree with TRBD1. Germline V gene sequence: CDR1 MNHEY, CDR2 SMNVEV (reference sequence). V lost 6 bases and J lost 8; bases outside the gene matches: 16. The CDR3 is 16 residues long. CDR3 sequence reads: CASSLQGAEIFRGYTF. DNA for the CDR3: TGTGCCAGCAGCCTACAGGGGGCGGAAATATTCCGCGGCTACACCTTC.

This clone has a handful of counts. The V call is TRBV29-1, the J call TRBJ1-1; 9 bases align to TRBD1. Germline CDR1 SQVTM, CDR2 ANQGSEA. The CDR3 extends over 13 amino acids. V dropped 3 bases and J dropped 5; count of bases not matched to a gene: 4. The CDR3 region is CSVEDRGGTEAFF. In nucleotides, the CDR3 is TGCAGCGTTGAGGACAGGGGAGGAACTGAAGCTTTCTTT.

A few counts support this clone. The chain recombines TRBV5-1 with TRBJ2-1; 9 nucleotides line up with TRBD2. V shed 0 bases, J shed 8 bases, and the junction held 12 bases outside the gene matches. Germline CDR1 SGHRS, CDR2 YFSETQ. This CDR3 spans 17 amino acids. The CDR3 loop is CASSLARASGTADEQFF. The CDR3 DNA reads as TGCGCCAGCAGCTTGGCGCGTGCTAGCGGGACAGCCGATGAGCAGTTCTTC.

In DNA, the CDR3 is TGTGCCAGCAGCCCCCGACGTTGGGAAGAGACCCAGTACTTC. Encoded protein: CASSPRRWEETQYF. The gene calls are TRBV9 and TRBJ2-5; D gene uncertain. The germline V gene has CDR1 SGDLS and CDR2 YYNGEE. Trimming stripped 4 bases from V and 3 bases from J, with 13 bases between. There are 14 residues in the CDR3.

The V call is TRBV30, the J call TRBJ2-7; D perhaps matches TRBD1 (6 bases). Trimming took off 1 base at V and 1 base at J, with 14 bases between the two ends. The germline CDR1 and CDR2 sequences are GTSNPN and SVGIG (reference sequence). The CDR3 runs to 15 residues. In DNA, the CDR3 is TGTGCCTGGAGTGGGGAGACAGGACATTCCTACGAGCAGTACTTC. Encoded protein: CAWSGETGHSYEQYF. The whole variable domain, filled in from reference TRBV30 and TRBJ2-7, reads SQTIHQWPATLVQPVGSPLSLECTVEGTSNPNLYWYRQAAGRGLQLLFYSVGIGQISSEVPQNLSASRPQDRQFILSSKKLLLSDSGFYLCAWSGETGHSYEQYFGPGTRLTVT.

This clone was seen a few times. The chain employs TRBV29-1 and TRBJ2-1, with a weak D call TRBD2 (6 bases). The germline V gene encodes CDR1 SQVTM and CDR2 ANQGSEA. The CDR3 is 16 residues long. Trimming left V 6 bases short and J 4 bases short, with 22 bases between. CDR3 DNA: TGCAGCGTCCCCCGGGGGACTCGAGTACCTTACAATGAGCAGTTCTTC. It encodes CSVPRGTRVPYNEQFF.

This rearrangement joins TRBV29-1 to TRBJ2-1; TRBD2 matches at 7 bases. This CDR3 comprises 13 residues. With V trimmed by 8 bases and J by 3 bases, 7 bases remained unmatched. CDR1 SQVTM and CDR2 ANQGSEA come from the germline V gene. In nucleotides, the CDR3 is TGCAGCAACCGGGACTACGACTACAATGAGCAGTTCTTC. It is translated as CSNRDYDYNEQFF.

In this sample, this clone turned up a few times. The chain has TRBV19 and TRBJ2-3, with TRBD1 identical over 8 bases. Germline V CDR1 and CDR2: LNHDA, SQIVND (reference sequence). V was clipped by 8 bases and J by 0 bases; unmatched bases: 7. This CDR3 spans 15 amino acids. The CDR3 spells CASGFQGASTDTQYF. The CDR3 DNA is TGTGCCAGTGGTTTCCAGGGGGCTAGCACAGATACGCAGTATTTT. The full variable domain, rest sourced from reference TRBV19 and TRBJ2-3, is DGGITQSPKYLFRKEGQNVTLSCEQNLNHDAMYWYRQDPGQGLRLIYYSQIVNDFQKGDIAEGYSVSREKKESFPLTVTSAQKNPTAFYLCASGFQGASTDTQYFGPGTRLTVL.

The chain carries TRBV9 and TRBJ2-5; TRBD1 might be the D (5 bases). V was pared by 0 bases and J by 1 base, with 7 bases between. Looked up from germline, CDR1 is SGDLS and CDR2 is YYNGEE. The CDR3 is made up of 14 amino acids. The CDR3 reads CASSVEGIQETQYF. The CDR3, as DNA: TGTGCCAGCAGCGTAGAGGGGATCCAAGAGACCCAGTACTTC.

This clone was found a few times. This chain connects TRBV29-1 to TRBJ2-5; 9 positions match TRBD1. Germline trimming cut 6 bases from V and 5 bases from J; bases unmatched to any gene: 7. Germline V lookup: CDR1 SQVTM, CDR2 ANQGSEA. CDR3 length: 13 residues. DNA of the CDR3: TGCAGCGTAACGGGACAGGGTTGGGAGACCCAGTACTTC. It yields the protein CSVTGQGWETQYF.

The genes are TRBV27 and TRBJ2-1; D perhaps matches TRBD1 (5 bases). Between the trimmed V and J ends, which lost 4 bases and 1 base, there was a span of 11 bases. The CDR3 is 15 residues long. Per germline, CDR1 MNHEY and CDR2 SMNVEV (reference sequence). This CDR3 reads CASSSRGSSYNEQFF. The CDR3 DNA reads TGTGCCAGCAGTTCTAGGGGAAGTTCCTACAATGAGCAGTTCTTC.

This clone has a handful of counts. The chain combines TRBV20-1 with TRBJ2-3; D remains unclear. CDR3 length equals 10 residues. V was trimmed by 4 bases and J by 8 bases, leaving 7 bases between them. CDR1 and CDR2 from the germline V gene are DFQATT and SNEGSKA (reference sequence). The CDR3 loop reads CSANGVTQYF. The CDR3 DNA is TGCAGTGCTAACGGTGTTACGCAGTATTTT.

The sample holds a few counts of this clone. The genes are TRBV6-5 and TRBJ1-1, with D uncertain. CDR3 size: 14 residues. V shed 0 bases and J shed 6 bases, with 11 bases lying between them. Germline assignment: CDR1 MNHEY and CDR2 SVGAGI. CDR3 region: CASSYSSRTAEAFF. CDR3 DNA sequence: TGTGCCAGCAGTTACTCGAGCCGGACGGCTGAAGCTTTCTTT.

This chain joins TRBV7-3 and TRBJ2-5; D possibly corresponds to TRBD1 (6 bases). This CDR3 has 13 amino acids. Germline-derived CDR1 and CDR2 are SGHTA and FQGTGA. V dropped 1 base and J dropped 3 bases, with 6 bases sitting between them. CDR3 sequence (DNA): TGTGCCAGCAGCTTAAACAGGGAAGAGACCCAGTACTTC. It translates to CASSLNREETQYF.

V usage is TRBV29-1 and J usage is TRBJ2-2, with 8 nucleotides matching TRBD1. The CDR3 has 14 residues. V lost 3 bases to trimming and J lost 4 bases; unmatched junction nucleotides: 4. From germline, CDR1 is SQVTM and CDR2 ANQGSEA. The DNA for the CDR3 is TGCAGCGTTGACAGGGGGCCGAGCACCGGGGAGCTGTTTTTT. This codes for CSVDRGPSTGELFF.

The chain combines TRBV19 with TRBJ2-2; D remains unclear. Per germline, CDR1 LNHDA and CDR2 SQIVND (reference sequence). This CDR3 region has 16 residues. V lost 6 bases to trimming and J lost 3 bases, with 17 bases between them. The CDR3 DNA reads as TGTGCCAGTAGCGCTCGGAAGGGATGGGACACCGGGGAGCTGTTTTTT. It translates to CASSARKGWDTGELFF. Using reference TRBV19 and TRBJ2-2 for the parts outside the CDR3, the full variable domain is DGGITQSPKYLFRKEGQNVTLSCEQNLNHDAMYWYRQDPGQGLRLIYYSQIVNDFQKGDIAEGYSVSREKKESFPLTVTSAQKNPTAFYLCASSARKGWDTGELFFGEGSRLTVL.

The chain has TRBV29-1 and TRBJ2-3, with D maybe TRBD2 (5 bases). Germline CDR1 is SQVTM and CDR2 is ANQGSEA. The V end lost 3 bases, the J end lost 0 bases, and 7 bases lay between the germline ends. The CDR3 consists of 13 residues. CDR3 amino acids: CSVERLSTDTQYF. The CDR3 DNA sequence: TGCAGCGTTGAGAGACTAAGCACAGATACGCAGTATTTT.